The 2 T cell receptor beta chains reported below all come from one sample, sequenced in a study of T cell clonality in common variable immunodeficiency. Libraries were prepared by immunoSEQ multiplex PCR; TCRdb keeps only in-frame clonotypes and omits some of them. The table lists roughly 57,000 clones, with no singletons. Sequenced input: peripheral blood mononuclear cells. The receptor source for this set is a person aged 18-70 years in good health.

Concerning this clone: The read gets to within 3 residues of the CDR3 end, and the germline J gene fills in the rest. The V gene is TRBV5-6, the J gene TRBJ2-7, with 10 positions matching TRBD2. Germline V gene data show CDR1 as SGHDT and CDR2 as YYEEEE. This CDR3 has 14 residues. V was pared by 1 base and J by 6 bases, with 4 bases of the junction left unmatched. The CDR3 bases that were read are TGTGCCAGCAGCTTGACTAGCGGGACCAGCGAG. Amino acid sequence: CASSLTSGTSE. The entire CDR3 is CASSLTSGTSEQYF.

Concerning this clone: From the germline J gene comes the end of the CDR3, since the read stops 3 residues before it. This chain uses TRBV6-1 with TRBJ2-3, with D maybe TRBD1 (5 bases). Germline CDR1 is MNHNS and CDR2 is SASEGT. This CDR3 comprises 15 residues. CDR3 DNA, as far as it was read: TGTGCCAGCAGTGAAGGGACAAGGCCCAATCAGCCG. Amino acids: CASSEGTRPNQP. Given in full, the CDR3 is CASSEGTRPNQPQYF.